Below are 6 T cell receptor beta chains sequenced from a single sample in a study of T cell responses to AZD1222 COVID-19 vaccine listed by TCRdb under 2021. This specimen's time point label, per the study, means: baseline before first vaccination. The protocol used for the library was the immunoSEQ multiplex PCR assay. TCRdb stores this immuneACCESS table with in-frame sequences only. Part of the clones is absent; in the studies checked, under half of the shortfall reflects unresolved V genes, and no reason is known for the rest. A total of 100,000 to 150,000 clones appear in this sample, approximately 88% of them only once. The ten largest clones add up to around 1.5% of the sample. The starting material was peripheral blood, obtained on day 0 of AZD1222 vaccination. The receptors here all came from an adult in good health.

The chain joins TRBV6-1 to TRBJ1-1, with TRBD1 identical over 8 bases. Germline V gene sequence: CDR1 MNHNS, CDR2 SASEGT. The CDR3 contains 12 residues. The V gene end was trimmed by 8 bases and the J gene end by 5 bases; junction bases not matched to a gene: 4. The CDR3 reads CASSDRGTEAFF. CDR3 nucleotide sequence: TGTGCCAGCTCCGACAGGGGAACTGAAGCTTTCTTT.

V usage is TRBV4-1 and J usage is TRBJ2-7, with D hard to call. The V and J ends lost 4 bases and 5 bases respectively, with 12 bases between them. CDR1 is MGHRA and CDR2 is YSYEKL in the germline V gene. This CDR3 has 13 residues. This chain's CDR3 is CASSRIPGDEQYF. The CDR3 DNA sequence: TGCGCCAGCAGCCGCATCCCTGGGGACGAGCAGTACTTC.

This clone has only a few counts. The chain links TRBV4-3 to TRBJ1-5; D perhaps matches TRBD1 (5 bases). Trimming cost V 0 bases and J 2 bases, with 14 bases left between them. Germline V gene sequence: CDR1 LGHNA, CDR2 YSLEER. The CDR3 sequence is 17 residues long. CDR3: CASSQDSPAGGNQPQHF. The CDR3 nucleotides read TGCGCCAGCAGCCAAGATAGCCCCGCGGGGGGCAATCAGCCCCAGCATTTT.

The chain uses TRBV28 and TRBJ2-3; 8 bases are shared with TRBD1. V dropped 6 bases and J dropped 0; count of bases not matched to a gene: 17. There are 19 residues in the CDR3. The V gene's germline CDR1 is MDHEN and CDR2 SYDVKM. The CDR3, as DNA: TGTGCCAGCAGAAAAGACAGGGGCGCCCCCGTTTCTAGCACAGATACGCAGTATTTT. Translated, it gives CASRKDRGAPVSSTDTQYF.

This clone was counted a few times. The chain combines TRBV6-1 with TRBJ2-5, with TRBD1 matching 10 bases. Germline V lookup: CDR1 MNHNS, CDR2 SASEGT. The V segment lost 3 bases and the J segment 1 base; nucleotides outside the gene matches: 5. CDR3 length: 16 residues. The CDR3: CASSETGGRGQETQYF. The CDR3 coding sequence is TGTGCCAGCAGTGAGACAGGGGGCAGAGGCCAAGAGACCCAGTACTTC.

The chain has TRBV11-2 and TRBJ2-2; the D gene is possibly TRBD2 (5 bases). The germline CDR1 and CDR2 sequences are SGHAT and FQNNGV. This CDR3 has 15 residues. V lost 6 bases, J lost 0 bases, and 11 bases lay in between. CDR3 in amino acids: CASRPLGANTGELFF. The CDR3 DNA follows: TGTGCCAGCAGGCCTCTGGGAGCGAACACCGGGGAGCTGTTTTTT.